The T cell receptor beta chain described here comes from a study of shared clonotypes between healthy human individuals. Overall study: The plates for each donor numbered three CD4 naive, three CD4 memory, two CD8 naive and one CD8 memory.

Sequencing was performed with immunoSEQ multiplex PCR; in TCRdb, only in-frame clones are kept and a portion is missing. The data show over 2 million clones, 85% to 95% seen once. Division of CD4+ cells produced a CD45RA+ naive subset and a CD45RA-negative memory subset. The germline V gene has CDR1 MNHEY and CDR2 SMNVEV (reference sequence). There are 16 residues in the CDR3. Trimming at V came to 6 bases and at J to 1 base, leaving 5 bases not matched to a gene. Sequencing used naive CD4+ T cells from PBMCs. Described subset: CD45RA+ positively selected. This chain uses TRBV27 with TRBJ2-6, with 8 bases that match TRBD2. The clonotype originates from a man between 18 and 29 years old in good health. Some clones in this sample may be carry-over from other donors' samples. The CDR3 DNA reads TGTGCCAGCAGACGAGCGGGAGTATCTGGGGCCAACGTCCTGACTTTC. Translated: CASRRAGVSGANVLTF.